One and the same sample provided the 4 T cell receptor beta chains below, sequenced in a study of blood T cell repertoires in COVID-19. Here immunoSEQ multiplex PCR was the method, and the copy in TCRdb shows in-frame clones only, minus some. The sample contains a few hundred thousand clones, 85% to 90% of which appear only once. The sequenced sample was PBMCs or T cells enriched from blood (not recorded which). The receptors stem from a woman between 50 and 59 years old who had been exposed to COVID-19.

Worth noting for this clone: Other DNA sequences in the same sample also yield this CDR3. This chain links TRBV5-4 with TRBJ2-2, with a weak D call TRBD1 (5 bases). Trimming shortened V by 0 bases and J by 2 bases, and 8 bases separated the two germline ends. Germline V gene data show CDR1 as SGHNT and CDR2 as YYREEE (reference sequence). This CDR3 spans 15 amino acids. The CDR3 here is CASSLDQGNTGELFF. DNA for the CDR3: TGTGCCAGCAGCTTGGATCAGGGTAACACCGGGGAGCTGTTTTTT.

The chain combines TRBV28 with TRBJ1-2, with 7 bases identical to TRBD1. The V segment lost 5 bases and the J segment 5 bases; nucleotides outside the gene matches: 8. Germline CDR1 MDHEN, CDR2 SYDVKM. The CDR3 contains 14 residues. The CDR3: CASSTTGDGYGYTF. The CDR3 bases are TGTGCCAGCAGTACAACAGGGGATGGATATGGCTACACCTTC.

Written as DNA, the CDR3 is TGTGCCAGTAGTACGCTAGCGACAGCCAAAAATTCACCCCTCCACTTT. The encoded protein is CASSTLATAKNSPLHF. The J gene is TRBJ1-6, the V gene TRBV19; D is perhaps TRBD1 (5 bases). There are 16 residues in the CDR3. Looked up from germline, CDR1 is LNHDA and CDR2 is SQIVND (reference sequence). Trimming pared 4 bases from V and 7 bases from J, leaving 17 bases between.

This clone appeared a few times. V gene TRBV25-1 combines with J gene TRBJ2-7; weak D call: TRBD2 (6 bases). The V and J ends lost 1 base and 0 bases respectively, with 19 bases between them. Germline CDR1 and CDR2: MGHDK and SYGVNS. CDR3 length: 18 residues. The DNA of the CDR3 is TGTGCCAGCAGTGAATTGTTGAGGACAAAGACTAGCTCCTACGAGCAGTACTTC. It yields the protein CASSELLRTKTSSYEQYF.